This T cell receptor beta chain was identified in a study of shared clonotypes between healthy human individuals. Study-level findings and limits: Around 5% was the fraction of naive CD4 clonotypes found shared across four donors.

The V end lost 2 bases, the J end lost 4 bases, and 12 bases lay between the germline ends. The CDR3 has 15 amino acids. CDR1 is MNHEY, CDR2 SVGAGI, per germline. Concerning this clone itself: The antigen remains undetermined.

The assay was immunoSEQ multiplex PCR, and TCRdb's table has in-frame clones only and misses some. The sample shows about 1.5 million clones, about 98% of them seen only once. V gene TRBV6-5 combines with J gene TRBJ1-3; D gene uncertain. The sequenced sample consisted of naive CD4+ T cells sorted from blood. Subset specified: CD45RA+ positively selected. The TCR originated in a man aged 25 to 40 in good health. The CDR3 nucleotides read TGTGCCAGCAGTTACGTAGCGGACGCGGGAAACACCATATATTTT. Protein product: CASSYVADAGNTIYF.